This T cell receptor beta chain is drawn from a study of blood T cell repertoires in COVID-19. Study summary: Sites across the United States, Italy and Spain contributed samples from acute and convalescent COVID-19. Sample material is recorded as cDNA or gDNA derived from T cells, B-cell-depleted T cells, or PBMCs.

The V gene lost 4 bases and the J gene lost 4 bases, with 7 bases spanning the gap. The CDR3 has 12 residues. Generated by immunoSEQ multiplex PCR, the TCRdb table keeps only in-frame clones and is missing some. This repertoire shows 350,000 to 500,000 clones, about 90% found once; its top ten account for roughly 0.84%. This clone was picked up one time. The receptor was isolated from a man between 18 and 35 years old with COVID-19, enrolled during active disease. The gene calls are TRBV12-3 or TRBV12-4 and TRBJ1-2; no reliable D call. The material sequenced was peripheral blood. The CDR3 reads CASSSGLYGYTF. The CDR3 coding sequence is TGTGCCAGCAGTTCCGGACTCTATGGCTACACCTTC.